The 28 T cell receptor beta chains below all came from one sample that was sequenced in a study of shared clonotypes between healthy human individuals. Repertoires were generated with immunoSEQ multiplex PCR, while TCRdb's copy carries only in-frame clones and drops some. The sample has millions of clones, roughly 91% seen once; the top ten hold about 1.5%. Naive CD8 isolation took CD45RO-negative cells positively selected for CCR7 and excluded terminally differentiated effector memory CD45RA+ cells. The sample taken for sequencing was naive CD8+ T cells from PBMCs. The receptors were sampled from a man between 18 and 29 years old in good health. Some clones in this sample may be carry-over from other donors' samples.

This chain uses TRBV30 with TRBJ2-1; 9 bases line up with TRBD2. CDR1 GTSNPN and CDR2 SVGIG come from the germline V gene (reference sequence). There are 14 residues in the CDR3. Trimming at V came to 6 bases and at J to 3 bases, leaving 6 bases not matched to a gene. In DNA, the CDR3 is TGTGCCTGCCACTTTAGCGGGAGCTACAATGAGCAGTTCTTC. Its translation: CACHFSGSYNEQFF.

The chain is built from TRBV29-1 and TRBJ1-5; D might be TRBD1 (5 bases). Germline V CDR1 and CDR2: SQVTM, ANQGSEA. V lost 3 bases and J 0 bases, leaving 12 bases between the germline ends. The CDR3 is made up of 15 amino acids. For the CDR3, the DNA is TGCAGCGTTGATCCCCAGGGTCTTAGCAATCAGCCCCAGCATTTT. Translating it yields CSVDPQGLSNQPQHF.

The rearrangement links TRBV7-9 to TRBJ2-7, with D possibly called TRBD1 or TRBD2 (6 bases each). CDR3 length: 14 amino acids. V shed 8 bases and J shed 2 bases, with 16 bases lying between them. The germline V gene has CDR1 SEHNR and CDR2 FQNEAQ (reference sequence). The CDR3 nucleotides are TGTGCCAGCGCTAGCCCGGGGGCTCCCTACGAGCAGTACTTC. Translated, it gives CASASPGAPYEQYF.

To note about this clone: Additional DNA sequences in this sample encode the identical CDR3. The chain is built from TRBV28 and TRBJ2-7; D is possibly TRBD1 (6 bases). The germline V and J ends were trimmed by 5 bases and 4 bases, with 6 bases remaining between them. The CDR3 covers 11 residues. Germline loops: CDR1 MDHEN, CDR2 SYDVKM. Here the CDR3 DNA reads TGTGCCAGCAGTCAGGGGTACGAGCAGTACTTC. It yields the protein CASSQGYEQYF.

The chain employs TRBV4-3 and TRBJ2-7, with a possible D match to TRBD1 (6 bases). Looked up from germline, CDR1 is LGHNA and CDR2 is YSLEER. This CDR3 comprises 14 residues. The V end lost 2 bases, the J end lost 2 bases, and 10 bases lay between the germline ends. CDR3 DNA sequence: TGCGCCAGCAGCCAAAAACAGGGCCCCTACGAGCAGTACTTC. The encoded protein is CASSQKQGPYEQYF.

This rearrangement joins TRBV27 to TRBJ1-2; TRBD1 is a possible D gene (6 bases). Looked up from germline, CDR1 is MNHEY and CDR2 is SMNVEV (reference sequence). V was clipped by 5 bases and J by 2 bases, with 18 bases between them. This CDR3 has 16 amino acids. The CDR3 sequence is CASSLTPWGANYGYTF. As DNA, the CDR3 is TGTGCCAGCAGTCTTACCCCCTGGGGGGCGAACTATGGCTACACCTTC.

V gene TRBV15 combines with J gene TRBJ2-7, with 8 nucleotides matching TRBD1. Germline CDR1 LNHNV, CDR2 YYDKDF (reference sequence). The length of the CDR3 is 13 residues. Unmatched junction bases numbered 3, after V lost 5 bases and J lost 3 bases. CDR3 loop: CATSPDRGYEQYF. For the CDR3, the DNA is TGTGCCACCAGCCCTGACAGGGGCTACGAGCAGTACTTC.

Points on this clone: Other DNA sequences in this sample translate to the same CDR3. In DNA, the CDR3 is TGTGCCAGCAGCGTAGGCCTAGCAGACACAGATACGCAGTATTTT. This encodes CASSVGLADTDTQYF. The V gene is TRBV9, the J gene TRBJ2-3; possible D gene TRBD2, 5 bases. The CDR3 extends over 15 amino acids. The germline V and J ends were trimmed by 0 bases and 2 bases, with 10 bases remaining between them. Germline V gene sequence: CDR1 SGDLS, CDR2 YYNGEE.

The chain combines TRBV19 with TRBJ2-2; D uncertain. CDR3 size: 15 residues. V gave up 3 bases and J gave up 6 bases, with 14 bases separating them. Looked up from germline, CDR1 is LNHDA and CDR2 is SQIVND (reference sequence). Written as DNA, the CDR3 is TGTGCCAGTAGTATTAGGGTGGGGATTCCCGGGGAGCTGTTTTTT. It specifies CASSIRVGIPGELFF.

V and J are TRBV29-1 and TRBJ2-7; D is uncertain. The CDR3 covers 11 residues. V dropped 4 bases and J dropped 3 bases, with 7 bases sitting between them. Germline CDR1 and CDR2: SQVTM and ANQGSEA. The chain's CDR3 is CSVVRNYEQYF. The CDR3 DNA reads TGCAGCGTTGTACGGAACTACGAGCAGTACTTC.

This clone was seen a few times. The gene calls are TRBV28 and TRBJ1-2; maybe TRBD1 (6 bases). V was trimmed by 6 bases and J by 6 bases, leaving 20 bases between them. Germline assignment: CDR1 MDHEN and CDR2 SYDVKM. The CDR3 consists of 15 residues. CDR3 region: CASRVGAFGSHGYTF. The CDR3 nucleotides are TGTGCCAGCAGGGTGGGGGCCTTTGGCTCCCATGGCTACACCTTC.

V is TRBV4-1 and J is TRBJ1-3; 8 bases are shared with TRBD1. CDR1 MGHRA and CDR2 YSYEKL come from the germline V gene. V was pared by 1 base and J by 2 bases, with 10 bases of the junction left unmatched. The CDR3 spans 18 residues. In DNA form, the CDR3 reads TGCGCCAGCAGCCAAGCCAGAGGACAGGGTGACCCTGGAAACACCATATATTTT. It yields the protein CASSQARGQGDPGNTIYF.

V is TRBV6-5 and J is TRBJ2-1; weak D call: TRBD1 (6 bases). V lost 8 bases and J lost 8, with 16 bases in between. CDR3 length equals 13 residues. CDR1 and CDR2 from the germline V gene are MNHEY and SVGAGI. For the CDR3, the DNA is TGTGCCAGCCCCAACAGGGTTTCGGATGAGCAGTTCTTC. Protein product: CASPNRVSDEQFF.

This clone was observed a few times. The chain recombines TRBV11-2 with TRBJ1-1; D gene ambiguous. Trimming cost V 2 bases and J 6 bases, with 13 bases left between them. Per the germline V gene, CDR1 is SGHAT and CDR2 is FQNNGV. This CDR3 region has 14 residues. CDR3 sequence (DNA): TGTGCCAGCAGCTTATTTGCGGCAGAGGCTGAAGCTTTCTTT. It specifies CASSLFAAEAEAFF.

The chain has TRBV21-1 and TRBJ2-5; the D call of TRBD1 is as the table states it, not checked on the DNA. TRBV21-1 is marked as a pseudogene. This CDR3 is built from 19 residues. CDR3 sequence reads: CASSICLWTAGRLQETQYF. DNA of the CDR3: TGTGCCAGCAGCATTTGTTTGTGGACAGCCGGACGGCTACAAGAGACCCAGTACTTC.

This sequence joins TRBV6-1 and TRBJ1-1, with D possibly matching TRBD1 (5 bases). Deletions cut 11 bases from V and 1 base from J, with 5 bases between. The CDR3 runs 10 residues. CDR1 is MNHNS, CDR2 SASEGT, per germline. CDR3 residues: CAGGNTEAFF. CDR3 in DNA: TGTGCCGGGGGGAACACTGAAGCTTTCTTT.

J is TRBJ2-3 and V is TRBV27; D possibly uses TRBD1 or TRBD2 (5 bases each). Trimming stripped 5 bases from V and 7 bases from J, with 28 bases between. CDR3 length equals 18 residues. Germline CDR1 and CDR2: MNHEY and SMNVEV (reference sequence). CDR3 in amino acids: CASSPAGTLARSTHTQYF. The CDR3 DNA reads TGTGCCAGCAGTCCAGCCGGGACGCTCGCACGTAGCACCCATACGCAGTATTTT.

The chain is built from TRBV28 and TRBJ1-2; D possibly corresponds to TRBD1 (6 bases). Germline V gene data show CDR1 as MDHEN and CDR2 as SYDVKM. This CDR3 has 14 amino acids. V was pared by 9 bases and J by 0 bases, with 14 bases between. For the CDR3, the DNA is TGTGCCAGTAGACGGACAGCAGCTAACTATGGCTACACCTTC. Its translation: CASRRTAANYGYTF.

The V and J genes are TRBV7-6 and TRBJ2-1, with D unclear. The CDR3 consists of 19 residues. V gave up 1 base and J gave up 8 bases, with 27 bases separating them. Germline V gives CDR1 SGHVS, CDR2 FNYEAQ. This CDR3 reads CASSLDLGQMTSPRDEQFF. DNA for the CDR3: TGTGCCAGCAGCTTAGACTTGGGCCAAATGACCTCGCCTCGGGATGAGCAGTTCTTC.

The chain recombines TRBV7-9 with TRBJ1-2; a possible D gene is TRBD1 (6 bases). Germline CDR1 is SEHNR and CDR2 is FQNEAQ (reference sequence). V was shortened by 5 bases and J by 4 bases, with 17 bases between the two germline ends. This CDR3 comprises 15 residues. The CDR3 DNA is TGTGCCAGCAGCCCTAGGGGGGAAATAGGCTATGGCTACACCTTC. It is translated as CASSPRGEIGYGYTF.

The chain couples TRBV29-1 to TRBJ1-2; D might be TRBD1 (5 bases). V lost 6 bases, J lost 8 bases, and 16 bases lay in between. The CDR3 is 12 residues long. CDR1 SQVTM and CDR2 ANQGSEA come from the germline V gene. The CDR3, as DNA: TGCAGCGTCCCGGGACCCCAGGGAGGCTACACCTTC. Its translation is CSVPGPQGGYTF.

The chain couples TRBV27 to TRBJ2-7; the D gene could be TRBD1 or TRBD2 (6 bases each). V dropped 6 bases and J dropped 6 bases, with 18 bases sitting between them. This CDR3 region has 14 residues. CDR1 and CDR2 (germline): MNHEY, SMNVEV (reference sequence). CDR3 region: CASSPGGIPGEQYF. DNA for the CDR3: TGTGCCAGCAGCCCCGGGGGCATTCCTGGCGAGCAGTACTTC.

The chain employs TRBV19 and TRBJ2-2, with D unresolved. The CDR3 sequence is 14 residues long. Germline assignment: CDR1 LNHDA and CDR2 SQIVND (reference sequence). The V and J ends lost 8 bases and 1 base respectively, with 11 bases between them. The CDR3: CASGRFENTGELFF. CDR3 coding DNA: TGTGCCAGTGGGCGGTTTGAGAACACCGGGGAGCTGTTTTTT.

The V and J genes are TRBV27 and TRBJ2-7; 8 positions agree with TRBD2. The CDR3 totals 14 residues. CDR1 is MNHEY and CDR2 is SMNVEV in the germline V gene (reference sequence). J lost 4 bases, V lost 2 bases, and 4 bases had no gene match. The CDR3, as DNA: TGTGCCAGCAGTTTACGGGAGGGCCCGTACGAGCAGTACTTC. This gives the protein CASSLREGPYEQYF.

In the case of this clone: At one of its ends the junction is not consistent with the germline gene, which may arise from a read error. The V call is TRBV29-1, the J call TRBJ2-7; 8 bases agree with TRBD2. CDR3 length: 14 residues. Germline values: CDR1 SQVTM, CDR2 ANQGSEA. The chain's CDR3 is CSVEVTSGSYKQYF. In nucleotides, the CDR3 is TGCAGCGTTGAAGTTACTAGCGGTTCCTACAAGCAGTACTTC.

A few counts support this clone. The chain recombines TRBV25-1 with TRBJ1-1, with D possibly TRBD1 on 5 matching bases. This CDR3 region has 12 residues. Trimming left V 5 bases short and J 7 bases short, with 11 bases between. Germline V gene lookup returns CDR1 MGHDK and CDR2 SYGVNS. CDR3 sequence reads: CASSLGTLEAFF. In DNA form, the CDR3 reads TGTGCCAGCAGTTTGGGGACCCTTGAAGCTTTCTTT.

V and J are TRBV4-1 and TRBJ2-7, with a tentative D call TRBD1 (5 bases). The CDR3 sequence is 14 residues long. Trimming left V 2 bases short and J 5 bases short, with 13 bases between. Germline values: CDR1 MGHRA, CDR2 YSYEKL. CDR3 DNA: TGCGCCAGCAGCCAAATAGGGGTTCAGCACGAGCAGTACTTC. Translation: CASSQIGVQHEQYF.

This sequence joins TRBV6-6 and TRBJ2-7; D possibly uses TRBD1 or TRBD2 (5 bases each). Germline assignment: CDR1 MNHNY and CDR2 SVGAGI (reference sequence). Trimming left V 0 bases short and J 2 bases short, with 14 bases between. This CDR3 comprises 16 residues. The CDR3 DNA is TGTGCCAGCAGTTACTCGCCTAGGGACGTTGCCTACGAGCAGTACTTC. Amino acids: CASSYSPRDVAYEQYF.